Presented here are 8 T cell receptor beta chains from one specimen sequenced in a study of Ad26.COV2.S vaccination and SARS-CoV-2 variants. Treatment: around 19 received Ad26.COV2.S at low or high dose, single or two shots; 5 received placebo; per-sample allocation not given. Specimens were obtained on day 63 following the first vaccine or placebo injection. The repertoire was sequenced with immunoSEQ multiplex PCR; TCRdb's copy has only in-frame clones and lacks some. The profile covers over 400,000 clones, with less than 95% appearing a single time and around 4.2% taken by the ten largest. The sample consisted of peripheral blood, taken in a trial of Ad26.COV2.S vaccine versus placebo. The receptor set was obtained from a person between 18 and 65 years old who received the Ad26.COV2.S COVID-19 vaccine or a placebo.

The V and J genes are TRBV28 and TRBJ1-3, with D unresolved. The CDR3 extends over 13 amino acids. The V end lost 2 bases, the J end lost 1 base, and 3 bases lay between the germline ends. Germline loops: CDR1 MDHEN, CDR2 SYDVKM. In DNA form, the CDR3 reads TGTGCCAGCAGTTTAATATCTGGAAACACCATATATTTT. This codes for CASSLISGNTIYF.

The CDR3: CASSLTGALPTMQYF. For the CDR3, the DNA is TGTGCCAGCAGTTTAACGGGGGCCCTACCTACGATGCAGTACTTC. The chain combines TRBV27 with TRBJ2-7; D possibly matches TRBD1 or TRBD2 (6 bases each). The CDR3 extends over 15 amino acids. The germline V gene has CDR1 MNHEY and CDR2 SMNVEV (reference sequence). V shed 2 bases and J shed 9 bases, with 20 bases lying between them.

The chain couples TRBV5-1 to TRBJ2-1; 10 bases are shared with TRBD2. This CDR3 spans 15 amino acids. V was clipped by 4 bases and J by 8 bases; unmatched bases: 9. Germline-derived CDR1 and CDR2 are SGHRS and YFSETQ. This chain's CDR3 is CASSRTSGGADEQFF. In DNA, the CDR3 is TGCGCCAGCAGCCGGACTAGCGGCGGGGCCGATGAGCAGTTCTTC.

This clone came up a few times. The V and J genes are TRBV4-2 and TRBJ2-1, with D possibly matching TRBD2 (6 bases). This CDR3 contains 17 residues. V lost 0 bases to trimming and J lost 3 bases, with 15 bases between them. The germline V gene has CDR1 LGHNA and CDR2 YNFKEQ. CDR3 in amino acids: CASSQEGLQEVYNEQFF. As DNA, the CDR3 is TGTGCCAGCAGCCAAGAGGGACTTCAAGAGGTCTACAATGAGCAGTTCTTC.

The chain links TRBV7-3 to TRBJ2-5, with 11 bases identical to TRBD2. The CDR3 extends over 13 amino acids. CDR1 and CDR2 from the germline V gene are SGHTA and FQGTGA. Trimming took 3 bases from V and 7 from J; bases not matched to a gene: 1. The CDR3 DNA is TGTGCCAGCAGCTTCGGGACTAGCGGGACCCAGTACTTC. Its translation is CASSFGTSGTQYF.

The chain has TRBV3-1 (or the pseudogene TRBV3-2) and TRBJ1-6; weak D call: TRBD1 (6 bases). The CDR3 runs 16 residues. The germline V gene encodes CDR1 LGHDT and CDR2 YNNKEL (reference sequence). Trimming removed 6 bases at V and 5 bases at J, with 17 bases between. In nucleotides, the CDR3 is TGTGCCAGCAGTGACAGGACTATCTACAATAATTCACCCCTCCACTTT. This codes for CASSDRTIYNNSPLHF.

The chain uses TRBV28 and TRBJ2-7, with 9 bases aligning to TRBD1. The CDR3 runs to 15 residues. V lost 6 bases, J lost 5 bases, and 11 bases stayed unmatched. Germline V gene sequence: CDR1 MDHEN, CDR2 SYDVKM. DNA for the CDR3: TGTGCCAGCAGCCCTACCGGGACAGGGATCCACGAGCAGTACTTC. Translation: CASSPTGTGIHEQYF.

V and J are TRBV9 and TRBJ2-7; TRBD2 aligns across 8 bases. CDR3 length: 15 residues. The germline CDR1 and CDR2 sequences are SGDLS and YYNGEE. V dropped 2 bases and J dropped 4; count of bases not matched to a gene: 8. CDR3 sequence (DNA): TGTGCCAGCAGCGTGGGAGCGGGAGAAATGTACGAGCAGTACTTC. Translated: CASSVGAGEMYEQYF.